What follows is one T cell receptor (beta chain) and its context. This clone was counted once. Its specific antigen is unknown. No clone much larger than this one lies a single base away; base qualities are absent. The protocol used for the library was the immunoSEQ multiplex PCR assay. Imported from immuneACCESS, the table was reduced by TCRdb to in-frame sequences with V and J called. These copies leave out some clones; in studies compared against another copy, an unresolved V gene accounts for under half, and the cause of the remainder is not known. This sample is represented by 95,000 to 150,000 clones; more than 75% of them were singletons. The ten largest clonotypes hold around 8.7% of the sample. Here V drops 2 bases and J drops 6 bases, and the junction holds 7 bases not matched to any gene. The germline V gene (reference sequence) specifies LGHDT as CDR1 and YNNKEL as CDR2. From the cysteine up to the phenylalanine, the CDR3 has a length of 15 residues. The sequence is cut down to CDR3 DNA, 45 bases in frame from base 1.

The data were taken from a study of control samples from healthy donors and cancer patients (TCRdb year 2020). The sequencing sample was made of blood. The V and J segments used are TRBV3-1 (or the pseudogene TRBV3-2) and TRBJ2-3; TRBD2 aligns with 8 central bases. This TCR was recovered from a man in his forties in good health. The nucleotide sequence reads TGTGCCAGCAGCCAAACGTTTGCTAGCGGGGATACGCAGTATTTT. Translated, this gives CASSQTFASGDTQYF.